This passage covers 6 T cell receptor beta chains from one sample sequenced in a study of T cells in Graves' hyperthyroidism and ophthalmopathy. Regions amplified from RNA transcripts were the TCR beta CDR3 regions. Using the HTBI primer set, a first-round RT-PCR was run on the TCR CDR3. TCRdb analysed the multiplex PCR reads with MiXCR anew, one entry per CDR3 protein. The sample lists approximately 300,000 distinct CDR3 sequences, roughly 17% occurring once. Sequencing was performed on blood. Every receptor here comes from a man aged 30 to 39 with Graves' hyperthyroidism.

There are many counts of this clonotype. J is TRBJ2-7 and V is TRBV5-1; unclear D gene. V gave up 0 bases and J gave up 6 bases, with 10 bases separating them. Germline assignment: CDR1 SGHRS and CDR2 YFSETQ. The CDR3 contains 13 residues. CDR3 sequence reads: CASSLERPGEQYF. The CDR3 DNA reads as TGCGCCAGCAGCTTGGAGCGTCCGGGCGAGCAGTACTTC.

This clonotype was observed a few times. The chain recombines TRBV5-6 with TRBJ2-5, with D possibly TRBD2 on 6 matching bases. Germline V gene data show CDR1 as SGHDT and CDR2 as YYEEEE. V lost 3 bases to trimming and J lost 1 base, with 10 bases between them. The CDR3 loop spans 14 amino acids. The CDR3 nucleotides are TGTGCCAGCAGCTGGGGAGGAAGCCAAGAGACCCAGTACTTC. Amino acid sequence: CASSWGGSQETQYF.

This clonotype was seen repeatedly, ten times or more. This rearrangement joins TRBV6-1 to TRBJ2-3; 12 nucleotides match TRBD2. J gave up 7 bases and V 6 bases, and 11 bases lay outside the gene matches. The germline CDR1 and CDR2 sequences are MNHNS and SASEGT. This CDR3 has 16 residues. CDR3: CASRPLAGGPKNTQYF. The CDR3 coding sequence is TGTGCCAGCAGACCTCTAGCGGGAGGGCCGAAAAATACGCAGTATTTT.

Many counts were recorded for this clonotype. V usage is TRBV18 and J usage is TRBJ1-1, with no clear D. The CDR3 is made up of 13 amino acids. V was cut by 5 bases and J by 1 base, with 8 bases left in between. CDR1 KGHSH and CDR2 LQKENI come from the germline V gene. This CDR3 is CASSSAGNTEAFF. The CDR3 DNA follows: TGTGCCAGCTCATCAGCAGGGAACACTGAAGCTTTCTTT.

This clonotype occurred many times. This sequence joins TRBV6-1 and TRBJ1-2, with D hard to call. This CDR3 is 11 amino acids long. CDR1 is MNHNS, CDR2 SASEGT, per germline. V lost 6 bases and J 8 bases, leaving 10 bases between the germline ends. The CDR3 loop is CASREYGGYTF. Written as DNA, the CDR3 is TGTGCCAGCAGGGAGTACGGCGGCTACACCTTC.

With respect to this clonotype: This may be a read error, as it is one base from a much larger clone. The CDR3, as DNA: TGCAGTGCTAGAGGAGGTTACCCCCCGTACCAACAGACCCAGTACTTC. Encoded protein: CSARGGYPPYQQTQYF. The chain employs TRBV20-1 and TRBJ2-5; no reliable D call. Germline V lookup: CDR1 DFQATT, CDR2 SNEGSKA (reference sequence). The CDR3 is made up of 16 amino acids.